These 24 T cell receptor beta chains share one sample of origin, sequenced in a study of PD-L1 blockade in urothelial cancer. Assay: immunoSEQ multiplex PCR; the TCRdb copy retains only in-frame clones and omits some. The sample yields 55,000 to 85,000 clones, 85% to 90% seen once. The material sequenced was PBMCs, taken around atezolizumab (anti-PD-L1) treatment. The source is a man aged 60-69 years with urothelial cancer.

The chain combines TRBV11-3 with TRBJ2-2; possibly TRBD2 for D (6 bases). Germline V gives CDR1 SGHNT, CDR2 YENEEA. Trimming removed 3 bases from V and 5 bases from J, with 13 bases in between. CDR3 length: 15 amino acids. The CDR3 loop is CASSLGRDGTGELFF. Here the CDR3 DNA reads TGTGCCAGCAGCTTGGGGCGGGACGGAACCGGGGAGCTGTTTTTT.

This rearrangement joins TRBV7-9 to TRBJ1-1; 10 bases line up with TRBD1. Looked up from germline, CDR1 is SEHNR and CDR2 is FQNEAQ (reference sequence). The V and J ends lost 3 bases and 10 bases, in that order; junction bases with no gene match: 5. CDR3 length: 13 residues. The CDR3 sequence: CASSLDRDRGAFF. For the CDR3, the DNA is TGTGCCAGCAGCTTGGACCGGGACAGGGGAGCTTTCTTT.

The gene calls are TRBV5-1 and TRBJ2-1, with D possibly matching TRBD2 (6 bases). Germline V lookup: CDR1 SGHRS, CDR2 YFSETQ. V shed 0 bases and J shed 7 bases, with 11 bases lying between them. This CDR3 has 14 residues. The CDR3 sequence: CASSLVGEDNEQFF. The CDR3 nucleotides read TGCGCCAGCAGCTTGGTGGGGGAGGATAATGAGCAGTTCTTC.

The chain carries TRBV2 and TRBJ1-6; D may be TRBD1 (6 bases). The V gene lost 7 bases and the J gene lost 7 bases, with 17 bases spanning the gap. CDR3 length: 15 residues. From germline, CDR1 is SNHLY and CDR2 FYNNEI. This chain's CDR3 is CASTMTGNLNSPLHF. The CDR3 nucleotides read TGTGCCAGCACCATGACAGGCAACCTAAATTCACCCCTCCACTTT.

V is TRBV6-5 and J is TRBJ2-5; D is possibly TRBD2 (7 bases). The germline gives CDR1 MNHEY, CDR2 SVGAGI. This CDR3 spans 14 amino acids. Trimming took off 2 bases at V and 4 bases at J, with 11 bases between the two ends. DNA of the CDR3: TGTGCCAGCAGTTACGGGCGGGGGCCAGAGACCCAGTACTTC. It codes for CASSYGRGPETQYF.

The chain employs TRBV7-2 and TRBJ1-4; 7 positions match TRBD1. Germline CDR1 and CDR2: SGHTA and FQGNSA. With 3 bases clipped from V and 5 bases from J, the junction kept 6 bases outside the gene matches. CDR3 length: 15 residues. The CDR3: CASSFAKDRNEKLFF. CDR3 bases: TGTGCCAGCAGCTTCGCCAAGGACAGGAATGAAAAACTGTTTTTT.

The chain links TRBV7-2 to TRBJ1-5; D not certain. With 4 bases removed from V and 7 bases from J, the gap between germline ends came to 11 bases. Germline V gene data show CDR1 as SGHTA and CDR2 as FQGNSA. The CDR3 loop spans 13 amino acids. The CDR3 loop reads CASSYNILQPQHF. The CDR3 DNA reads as TGTGCCAGCAGCTACAATATCCTCCAGCCCCAGCATTTT.

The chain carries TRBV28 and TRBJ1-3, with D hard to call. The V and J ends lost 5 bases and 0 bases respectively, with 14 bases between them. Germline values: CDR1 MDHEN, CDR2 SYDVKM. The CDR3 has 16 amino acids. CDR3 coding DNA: TGTGCCAGCAGTCCGCCCGGGGTCAGCTCTGGAAACACCATATATTTT. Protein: CASSPPGVSSGNTIYF.

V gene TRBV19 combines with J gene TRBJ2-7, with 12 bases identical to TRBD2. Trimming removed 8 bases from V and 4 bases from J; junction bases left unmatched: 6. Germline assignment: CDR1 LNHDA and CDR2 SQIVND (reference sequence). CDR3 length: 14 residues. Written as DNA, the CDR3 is TGTGCCAGTGCCCCACTAGCGGGAGGTTACGAGCAGTACTTC. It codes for CASAPLAGGYEQYF.

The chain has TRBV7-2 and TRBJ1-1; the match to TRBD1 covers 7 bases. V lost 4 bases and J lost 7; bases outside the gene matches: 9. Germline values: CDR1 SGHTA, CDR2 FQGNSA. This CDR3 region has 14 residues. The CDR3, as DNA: TGTGCCAGCAGCTACTACAGGGGAGGCGGTGAAGCTTTCTTT. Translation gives CASSYYRGGGEAFF. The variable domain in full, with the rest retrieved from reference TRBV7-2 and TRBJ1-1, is GAGVSQSPSNKVTEKGKDVELRCDPISGHTALYWYRQSLGQGLEFLIYFQGNSAPDKSGLPSDRFSAERTGGSVSTLTIQRTQQEDSAVYLCASSYYRGGGEAFFGQGTRLTVV.

CDR3 protein: CASSLDTDRPQHF. The CDR3 DNA reads as TGTGCCAGCAGCTTAGATACAGACAGGCCCCAGCATTTT. The chain employs TRBV11-2 and TRBJ1-5, with D perhaps TRBD1 (5 bases). This CDR3 comprises 13 residues. Germline values: CDR1 SGHAT, CDR2 FQNNGV. V was shortened by 0 bases and J by 9 bases, with 9 bases between the two germline ends.

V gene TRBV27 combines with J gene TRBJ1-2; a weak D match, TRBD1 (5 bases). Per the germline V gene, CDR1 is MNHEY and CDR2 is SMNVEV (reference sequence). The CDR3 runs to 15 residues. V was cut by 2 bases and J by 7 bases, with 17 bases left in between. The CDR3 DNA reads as TGTGCCAGCAGTTTAACCAGGACGGGACTTAGTGGCTACACCTTC. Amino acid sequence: CASSLTRTGLSGYTF.

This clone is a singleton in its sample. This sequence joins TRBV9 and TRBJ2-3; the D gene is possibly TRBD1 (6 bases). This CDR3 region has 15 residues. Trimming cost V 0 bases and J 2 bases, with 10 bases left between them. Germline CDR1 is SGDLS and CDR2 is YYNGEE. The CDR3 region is CASSVGGGFTDTQYF. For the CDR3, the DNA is TGTGCCAGCAGCGTAGGTGGGGGCTTCACAGATACGCAGTATTTT.

CDR3 nucleotide sequence: TGTGCCAGTAGTAAGACAGAAGCTAAGACCATTGAAGCTTTCTTT. Protein sequence: CASSKTEAKTIEAFF. This chain uses TRBV19 with TRBJ1-1; TRBD1 might be the D (5 bases). V lost 4 bases to trimming and J lost 7 bases, with 19 bases between them. The CDR3 extends over 15 amino acids. Germline V gene sequence: CDR1 LNHDA, CDR2 SQIVND (reference sequence).

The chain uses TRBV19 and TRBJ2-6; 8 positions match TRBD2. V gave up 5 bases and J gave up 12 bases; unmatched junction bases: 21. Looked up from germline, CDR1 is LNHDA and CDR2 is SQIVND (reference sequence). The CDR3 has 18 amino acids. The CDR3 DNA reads TGTGCCAGTAGTCCCTTTCTTCCCAGCGGGGGTCTACCCTCCGTCCTGACTTTC. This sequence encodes CASSPFLPSGGLPSVLTF.

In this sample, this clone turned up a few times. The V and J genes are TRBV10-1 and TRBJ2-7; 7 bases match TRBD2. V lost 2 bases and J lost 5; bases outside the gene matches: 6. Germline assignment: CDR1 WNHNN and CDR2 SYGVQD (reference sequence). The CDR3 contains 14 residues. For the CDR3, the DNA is TGCGCCAGCAGTGAGGGGACTAACTCTCACGAGCAGTACTTC. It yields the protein CASSEGTNSHEQYF.

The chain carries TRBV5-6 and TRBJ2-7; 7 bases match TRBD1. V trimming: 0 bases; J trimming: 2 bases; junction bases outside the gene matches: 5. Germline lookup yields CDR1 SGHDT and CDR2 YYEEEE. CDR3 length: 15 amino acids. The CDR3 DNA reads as TGTGCCAGCAGCTTGGGACAGGGTTTCCCCTACGAGCAGTACTTC. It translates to CASSLGQGFPYEQYF.

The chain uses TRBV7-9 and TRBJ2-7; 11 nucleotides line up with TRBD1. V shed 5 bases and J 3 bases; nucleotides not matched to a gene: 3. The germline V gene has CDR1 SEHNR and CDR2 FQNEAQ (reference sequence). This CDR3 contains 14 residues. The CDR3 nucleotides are TGTGCCAGCAGCGATGGGACAGGGGGCTACGAGCAGTACTTC. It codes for CASSDGTGGYEQYF.

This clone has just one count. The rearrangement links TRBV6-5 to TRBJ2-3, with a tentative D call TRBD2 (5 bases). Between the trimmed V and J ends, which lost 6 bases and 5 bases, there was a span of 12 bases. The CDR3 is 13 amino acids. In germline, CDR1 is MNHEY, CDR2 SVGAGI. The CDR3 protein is CASSPTRGDTQYF. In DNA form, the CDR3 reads TGTGCCAGCAGCCCCACTCGGGGAGATACGCAGTATTTT.

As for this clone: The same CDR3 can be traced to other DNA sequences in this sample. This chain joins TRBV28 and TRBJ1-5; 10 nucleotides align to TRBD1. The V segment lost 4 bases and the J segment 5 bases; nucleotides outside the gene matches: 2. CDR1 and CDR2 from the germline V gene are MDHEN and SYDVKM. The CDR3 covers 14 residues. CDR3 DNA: TGTGCCAGCAGTTCGACAGGGGGCCATCAGCCCCAGCATTTT. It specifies CASSSTGGHQPQHF.

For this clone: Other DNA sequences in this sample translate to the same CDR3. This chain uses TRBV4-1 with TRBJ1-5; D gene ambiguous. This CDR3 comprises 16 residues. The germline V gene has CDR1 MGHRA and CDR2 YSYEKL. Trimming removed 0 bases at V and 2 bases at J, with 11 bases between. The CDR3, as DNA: TGCGCCAGCAGCCAAGACGGAGGGATTGGCAATCAGCCCCAGCATTTT. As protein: CASSQDGGIGNQPQHF.

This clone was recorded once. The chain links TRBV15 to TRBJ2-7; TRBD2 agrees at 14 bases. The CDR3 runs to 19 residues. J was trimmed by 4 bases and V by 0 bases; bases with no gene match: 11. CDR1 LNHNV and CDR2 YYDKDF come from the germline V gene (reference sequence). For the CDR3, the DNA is TGTGCCACCAGCAGAGAGATCTCCGGGACTAGCGGGAGAGGATACGAGCAGTACTTC. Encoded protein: CATSREISGTSGRGYEQYF.

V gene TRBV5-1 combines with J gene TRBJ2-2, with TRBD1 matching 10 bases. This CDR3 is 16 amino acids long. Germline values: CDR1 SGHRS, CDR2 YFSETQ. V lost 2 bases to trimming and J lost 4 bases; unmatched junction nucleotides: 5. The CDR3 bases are TGCGCCAGCAGCTTAAGACAGGGGGCGGTCACCGGGGAGCTGTTTTTT. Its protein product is CASSLRQGAVTGELFF.

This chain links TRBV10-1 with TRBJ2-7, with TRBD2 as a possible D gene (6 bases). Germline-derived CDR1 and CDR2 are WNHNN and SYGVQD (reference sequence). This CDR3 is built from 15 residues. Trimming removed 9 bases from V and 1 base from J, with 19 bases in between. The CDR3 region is CARISWRVSSYEQYF. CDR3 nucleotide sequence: TGCGCCAGGATCTCCTGGAGGGTATCTTCCTACGAGCAGTACTTC.